These T cell receptor beta chains were read from a single sample in a study of blood T cell repertoires in COVID-19. Profiled with immunoSEQ multiplex PCR; TCRdb holds only in-frame clones, not every one. The repertoire holds over 90,000 clones, with around 87% as singletons. The sequencing sample was made of peripheral blood. Every receptor here comes from a human donor in a cohort sampled during active COVID-19. Both conserved end residues are part of each CDR3. The D gene is left open where the match is weak. Clone sizes are given selectively: once, few, many, or a class where the clone is expanded.

abundance,d_gene,j_gene,v_gene,CDR3aa,CDR3nt
.,TRBD2,TRBJ2-1,TRBV7-2,CASSSGLAGAYNEQFF,TGTGCCAGCAGCTCGGGACTAGCGGGGGCCTACAATGAGCAGTTCTTC
.,.,TRBJ1-4,TRBV5-1,CASSPTGGVEEKLFF,TGCGCCAGCAGCCCAACGGGGGGGGTTGAGGAAAAACTGTTTTTT
.,TRBD1,TRBJ2-7,TRBV7-3,CASSHGQGADEQYF,TGTGCCAGCAGCCATGGACAGGGTGCAGACGAGCAGTACTTC
.,.,TRBJ1-1,TRBV30,CAWKPRGGEAEAFF,TGTGCCTGGAAGCCCCGGGGGGGGGAGGCTGAAGCTTTCTTT
many,TRBD1,TRBJ1-1,TRBV7-8,CASSLAQGSAEAFF,TGTGCCAGCAGCTTAGCACAGGGGAGCGCTGAAGCTTTCTTT
.,.,TRBJ2-7,TRBV18,CASSRDRQWKAEQYF,TGTGCCAGCTCACGTGATAGACAGTGGAAGGCCGAGCAGTACTTC
.,TRBD1,TRBJ1-2,TRBV5-1,CASSLGTGGRDGYTF,TGCGCCAGCAGCTTGGGGACAGGGGGCAGGGATGGCTACACCTTC
.,TRBD1,TRBJ2-7,TRBV3-1/TRBV3-2,CASSQDRYRGDHEQYF,TGTGCCAGCAGCCAAGATCGGTACAGGGGAGACCACGAGCAGTACTTC
.,.,TRBJ1-6,TRBV4-1,CASSPESSSSYNSPLHF,TGCGCCAGCAGCCCCGAGTCGTCGAGCTCCTATAATTCACCCCTCCACTTT
.,TRBD1,TRBJ1-2,TRBV5-6,CASSLGTGVGGYTF,TGTGCCAGCAGCTTGGGGACAGGGGTGGGCGGCTACACCTTC
.,.,TRBJ1-5,TRBV6-2/TRBV6-3,CASSYSRGPGDQPQHF,TGTGCCAGCAGTTACTCGAGGGGTCCGGGGGATCAGCCCCAGCATTTT
.,.,TRBJ1-1,TRBV5-1,CASSPGGGLEAFF,TGCGCCAGCAGCCCGGGGGGAGGTTTGGAAGCTTTCTTT
.,.,TRBJ1-2,TRBV3-1/TRBV3-2,CASSQVTRNGYTF,TGTGCCAGCAGCCAAGTTACGCGTAATGGCTACACCTTC
.,.,TRBJ2-1,TRBV7-2,CASSQQGGVNNEQFF,TGTGCCAGCAGTCAGCAGGGGGGCGTAAACAATGAGCAGTTCTTC
once,.,TRBJ2-7,TRBV2,CASSLQGAIYEQYF,TGTGCCAGCAGTTTACAGGGAGCAATATACGAGCAGTACTTC
.,.,TRBJ2-1,TRBV5-1,CASSLEGDYNEQFF,TGCGCCAGCAGTCTTGAGGGGGACTACAATGAGCAGTTCTTC
.,.,TRBJ1-2,TRBV6-2/TRBV6-3,CASSQNGGFYGYTF,TGTGCCAGCAGTCAGAACGGAGGGTTCTATGGCTACACCTTC
.,TRBD1,TRBJ2-5,TRBV6-1,CASSEAPGGPQRVQYF,TGTGCCAGCAGTGAAGCGCCAGGGGGCCCACAGCGGGTCCAGTACTTC
.,TRBD2,TRBJ2-3,TRBV18,CASSPPEAGGPVDTQYF,TGTGCCAGCTCACCACCGGAAGCGGGGGGGCCGGTAGATACGCAGTATTTT
.,TRBD2,TRBJ2-7,TRBV4-1,CASSQDPIAGGVTYEQYF,TGCGCCAGCAGCCAAGATCCCATAGCGGGGGGCGTAACCTACGAGCAGTACTTC
.,.,TRBJ1-1,TRBV6-2/TRBV6-3,CASSYPGPEAFF,TGTGCCAGCAGTTACCCCGGTCCTGAAGCTTTCTTT
.,.,TRBJ1-1,TRBV19,CASSDGGGDYEAFF,TGTGCCAGTAGTGATGGGGGAGGGGATTATGAAGCTTTCTTT
.,.,TRBJ1-1,TRBV3-1/TRBV3-2,CASSPAWTANTEAFF,TGTGCCAGCAGCCCCGCCTGGACAGCAAACACTGAAGCTTTCTTT
.,TRBD1,TRBJ2-7,TRBV6-1,CASSEAGTGPIF,TGTGCCAGCAGTGAAGCCGGGACAGGGCCCATCTTC
.,.,TRBJ1-5,TRBV14,CASSKGGNQPQHF,TGTGCCAGCAGCAAGGGGGGCAATCAGCCCCAGCATTTT
.,TRBD1,TRBJ1-2,TRBV10-3,CAIGQEEDYGYTF,TGTGCCATAGGACAGGAAGAGGACTATGGCTACACCTTC
once,.,TRBJ2-5,TRBV7-2,CASSLMSGQETQYF,TGTGCCAGCAGCTTAATGTCAGGGCAAGAGACCCAGTACTTC
.,TRBD2,TRBJ2-3,TRBV30,CAWSRGGSADTQYF,TGTGCCTGGAGTCGGGGGGGGTCAGCAGATACGCAGTATTTT
.,.,TRBJ2-3,TRBV24-1,CATSDLVAGTDTQYF,TGTGCCACCAGTGATTTGGTCGCCGGTACAGATACGCAGTATTTT
.,TRBD1,TRBJ2-1,TRBV2,CASERQGLNEQFF,TGTGCCAGCGAAAGACAGGGGTTGAATGAGCAGTTCTTC
.,.,TRBJ2-7,TRBV3-1/TRBV3-2,CASSQVGEGGSEQYF,TGTGCCAGCAGCCAAGTTGGTGAGGGGGGGAGCGAGCAGTACTTC